This TCR beta chain was obtained from a study of monozygotic twins with inflammatory bowel disease. TCRdb re-called the 5' RACE reads and gives one entry per CDR3 protein, without DNA. The sample's table shows fewer than 350,000 distinct CDR3 sequences. CDR3 length: 14 residues. Per germline, CDR1 SGHRS and CDR2 YFSETQ. The source of this sequence is a human donor with ulcerative colitis or Crohn's disease, or a healthy co-twin of an affected twin (not recorded which). The rearrangement joins TRBV5-1 to TRBJ2-1. Sequenced material: blood. CDR3 amino acids: CASSLSFGLGEQFF.